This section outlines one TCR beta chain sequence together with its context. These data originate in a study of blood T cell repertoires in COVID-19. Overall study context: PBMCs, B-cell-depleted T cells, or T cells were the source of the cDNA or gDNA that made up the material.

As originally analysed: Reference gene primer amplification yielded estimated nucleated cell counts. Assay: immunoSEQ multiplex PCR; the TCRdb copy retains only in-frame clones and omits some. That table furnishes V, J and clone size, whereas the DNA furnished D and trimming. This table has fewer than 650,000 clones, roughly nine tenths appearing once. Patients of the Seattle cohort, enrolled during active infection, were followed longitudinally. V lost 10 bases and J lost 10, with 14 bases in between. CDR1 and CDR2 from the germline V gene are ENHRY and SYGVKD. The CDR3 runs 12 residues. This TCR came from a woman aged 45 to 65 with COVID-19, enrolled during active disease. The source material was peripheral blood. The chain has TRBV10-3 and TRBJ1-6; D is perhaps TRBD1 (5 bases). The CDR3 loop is CATQGNDSPLHF. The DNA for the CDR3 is TGTGCCACTCAGGGTAATGACTCACCCCTCCACTTT.